This TCR beta chain was profiled in a study of OX40 agonist ivuxolimab in advanced cancers. General study results and limits: Fewer expanded clones were found on average in CD4+ than in CD8+ T cells.

The method was immunoSEQ multiplex PCR; TCRdb's version includes in-frame clones alone and lacks a portion of them. The repertoire holds tens of thousands of clones, with approximately 78% as singletons. Worth noting for this clone: Its antigen is still unknown.

After removal of 0 bases from V and 8 bases from J, the junction contained 8 bases not matched to a gene. This CDR3 is 15 amino acids long. Germline V gives CDR1 SGHRS, CDR2 YFSETQ. Sample: CD4+ or CD8+ T cells sorted from blood, taken in a trial of the OX40 agonist ivuxolimab. The receptor's source is an adult with an advanced solid tumor such as melanoma, head and neck, liver or kidney cancer. The V gene is TRBV5-1, the J gene TRBJ1-2; 9 nucleotides agree with TRBD1. CDR3 loop: CASSLGGQGMGGYTF. The CDR3 coding sequence is TGCGCCAGCAGCTTGGGGGGACAGGGAATGGGCGGCTACACCTTC.